The clone carrying this T cell receptor (beta chain) was observed a few times. Its target is not known. This sample stems from a study of high-grade serous ovarian cancer treatment subgroups. Study context: Mean per sample: about 14,000 reads, 6,500 to 9,000 unique TCR beta rearrangements.

Sequenced by immunoSEQ multiplex PCR; TCRdb stores in-frame clones only, minus some. The sample records some 28,000 clones, around 84% being singletons. Tumor samples were obtained before definitive surgery or chemotherapy. Study-wide findings and caveats: Bulk tumor TCR sequencing gave no spatial information. Different patients shared almost no repertoire; same-patient tumors shared about 0.11 to 0.79. TCR clonal relatedness correlated positively with neoantigen level.

This CDR3 comprises 12 residues. Germline values: CDR1 SQVTM, CDR2 ANQGSEA. Trimming cost V 6 bases and J 6 bases, with 12 bases left between them. The sample taken for sequencing was tumor tissue. The TCR sequence derives from a human donor with high-grade serous ovarian cancer. The chain employs TRBV29-1 and TRBJ2-1, with unresolved D. The CDR3 sequence is CSVQLDVNEQFF. CDR3 DNA sequence: TGCAGCGTGCAATTAGATGTCAATGAGCAGTTCTTC.